The 2 T cell receptor beta chains listed next were all sequenced from one sample in a study of TIL therapy for anti-PD-1-resistant metastatic lung cancer. Time point described: pre-treatment sample, taken before nivolumab and TIL therapy. The libraries were made with immunoSEQ v3. Libraries were prepared by immunoSEQ multiplex PCR; TCRdb keeps only in-frame clonotypes and omits some of them. The sample includes more than 45,000 clones, 73% of them seen just once. This specimen was blood, taken at baseline. The receptors were sampled from a person aged 25 to 80 with non-small cell lung cancer.

The rearrangement uses TRBV4-1 and TRBJ2-7, with 8 bases that match TRBD2. V trimming: 4 bases; J trimming: 3 bases; junction bases outside the gene matches: 5. The CDR3 is 14 residues long. Per germline, CDR1 MGHRA and CDR2 YSYEKL. The CDR3 DNA sequence: TGCGCCAGCAGCCCGGGACTAGGACACTACGAGCAGTACTTC. It encodes CASSPGLGHYEQYF.

The V gene is TRBV5-6, the J gene TRBJ2-7; unclear D gene. The CDR3 has 15 amino acids. Per the germline V gene, CDR1 is SGHDT and CDR2 is YYEEEE. V was shortened by 2 bases and J by 3 bases, with 15 bases between the two germline ends. Written as DNA, the CDR3 is TGTGCCAGCAGCTTATACACGTCCCGCTACTACGAGCAGTACTTC. It specifies CASSLYTSRYYEQYF. Using reference TRBV5-6 and TRBJ2-7 for the parts outside the CDR3, the full variable domain is DAGVTQSPTHLIKTRGQQVTLRCSPKSGHDTVSWYQQALGQGPQFIFQYYEEEERQRGNFPDRFSGHQFPNYSSELNVNALLLGDSALYLCASSLYTSRYYEQYFGPGTRLTVT.